This TCR beta chain was sequenced in a study of metastatic and nonmetastatic thyroid tumors. Turning to the study itself: From malignant and benign thyroid patients, repertoires in blood and in tumor or nodule tissue were compared.

General study points: Significantly greater TCR beta diversity was reportedly found in malignant thyroid tumors than in benign nodules (in blood and tumor).

The V gene's germline CDR1 is MDHEN and CDR2 SYDVKM. The CDR3 sequence is 10 residues long. MiXCR reprocessed the PCR reads for TCRdb. This table holds some 23,000 clones, 20% found once. With regard to this clone: Its specificity is unknown. The junction shows a germline mismatch at one end, possibly a read error.

All patients were untreated before thyroid surgery. This receptor was taken from a female donor with papillary thyroid cancer or a benign thyroid nodule (not recorded which). Some clones in this sample may be carry-over from other donors' samples. The chain joins TRBV28 to TRBJ2-7, with D hard to call. Sequenced: adjacent normal tissue. The CDR3 loop is CASSAYEQNF. In DNA, the CDR3 is TGTGCCAGCAGTGCCTACGAGCAGAATTTC.